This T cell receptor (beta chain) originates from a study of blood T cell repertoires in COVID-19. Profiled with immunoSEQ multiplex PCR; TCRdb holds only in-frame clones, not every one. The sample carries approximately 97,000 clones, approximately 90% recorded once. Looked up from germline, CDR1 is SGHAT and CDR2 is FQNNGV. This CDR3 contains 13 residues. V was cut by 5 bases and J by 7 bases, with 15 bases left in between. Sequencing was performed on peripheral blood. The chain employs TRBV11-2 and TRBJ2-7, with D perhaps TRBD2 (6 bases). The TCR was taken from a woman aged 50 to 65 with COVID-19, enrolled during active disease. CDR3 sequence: CASSGGTVREQYF. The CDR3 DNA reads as TGTGCCAGCAGCGGCGGGACGGTTAGGGAGCAGTACTTC.